What follows is one T cell receptor (beta chain) and its context. This record belongs to a study of blood T cell repertoires in COVID-19. Study in general: The samples span acute and convalescent COVID-19 from the United States, Italy and Spain. Sources were T cells, B-cell-depleted T cells, or PBMCs; the material itself was cDNA or gDNA.

The V and J ends lost 0 bases and 7 bases, in that order; junction bases with no gene match: 3. The CDR3 has 15 residues. In germline, CDR1 is MNHEY, CDR2 SMNVEV (reference sequence). Under the authors' procedure: Amplification of reference gene primers provided the estimated nucleated cell counts. Sequenced by immunoSEQ multiplex PCR; TCRdb stores in-frame clones only, minus some. V and J calls and clone size come straight from that table; D and trimming were deduced from the DNA. The sample holds just under 60,000 clones, approximately 86% seen once. This receptor was obtained from a human donor with active COVID-19. The donor label of this sample is uncertain. The chain recombines TRBV27 with TRBJ2-1, with 10 bases fitting TRBD2. The sample comprised peripheral blood. CDR3 nucleotides: TGTGCCAGCAGTTTATCACTAGCGGGACGGAATGAGCAGTTCTTC. Amino acid sequence: CASSLSLAGRNEQFF.